This T cell receptor (beta chain) was obtained from a study of OX40 agonist ivuxolimab in advanced cancers. For the study at large: At 65% to 90% male, the cohort had a mean age of 60 years, ranging from roughly 20 to 85.

Remarks on this clone: Its antigen is still unknown.

The table came from immunoSEQ multiplex PCR; TCRdb's copy has only in-frame clones and leaves some out. The sample holds more than 50,000 clones; 65% to 90% are singletons and the top ten take around 0.5%. Findings of the study overall: The authors also found low normalized T-cell clonal expansion in some nonresponders. Clonal expansion was among the lowest in partial responders at 0.1-3.0 mg/kg, especially CD8+.

Germline CDR1 and CDR2: SGHVS and FQNEAQ. Trimming took 1 base from V and 4 from J, leaving 14 bases between them. The CDR3 is 15 amino acids. This material consisted of CD4+ or CD8+ T cells sorted from blood, taken in a trial of the OX40 agonist ivuxolimab. The source is an adult with an advanced solid tumor such as melanoma, head and neck, liver or kidney cancer. V and J are TRBV7-8 and TRBJ2-7; TRBD1 might be the D (6 bases). The DNA of the CDR3 is TGTGCCAGCAGCTTAGACAGGGCAGGGGTGTACGAGCAGTACTTC. Protein sequence: CASSLDRAGVYEQYF. The variable domain in full, completed from reference TRBV7-8 and TRBJ2-7, reads GAGVSQSPRYKVAKRGQDVALRCDPISGHVSLFWYQQALGQGPEFLTYFQNEAQLDKSGLPSDRFFAERPEGSVSTLKIQRTQQEDSAVYLCASSLDRAGVYEQYFGPGTRLTVT.